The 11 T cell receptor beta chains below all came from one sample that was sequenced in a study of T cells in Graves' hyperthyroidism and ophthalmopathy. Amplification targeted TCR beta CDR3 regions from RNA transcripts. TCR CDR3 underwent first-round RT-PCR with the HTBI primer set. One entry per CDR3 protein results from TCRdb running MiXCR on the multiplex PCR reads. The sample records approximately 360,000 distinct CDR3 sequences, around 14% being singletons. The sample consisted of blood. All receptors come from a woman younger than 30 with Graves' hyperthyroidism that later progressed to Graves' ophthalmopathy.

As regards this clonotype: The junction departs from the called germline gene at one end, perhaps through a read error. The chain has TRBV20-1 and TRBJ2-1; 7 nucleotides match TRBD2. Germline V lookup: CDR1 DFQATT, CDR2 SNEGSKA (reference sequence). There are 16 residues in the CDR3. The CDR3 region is CSARDPTSSSYNERFF. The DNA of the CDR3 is TGCAGTGCTAGAGATCCGACTAGCAGCTCCTACAATGAGCGGTTCTTC.

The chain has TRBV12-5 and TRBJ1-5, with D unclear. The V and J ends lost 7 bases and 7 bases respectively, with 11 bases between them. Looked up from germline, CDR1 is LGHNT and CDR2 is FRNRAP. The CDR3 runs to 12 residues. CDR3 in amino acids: CASANGHQPQHF. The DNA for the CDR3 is TGTGCTAGTGCAAATGGGCACCAGCCCCAGCATTTT.

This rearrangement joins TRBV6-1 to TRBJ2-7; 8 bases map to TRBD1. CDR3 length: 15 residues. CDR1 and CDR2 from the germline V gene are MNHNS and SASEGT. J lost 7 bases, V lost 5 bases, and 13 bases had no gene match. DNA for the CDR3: TGTGCCAGCAGTTATCGGGGGACAGGTGGGGAGGAGCAGTACTTC. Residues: CASSYRGTGGEEQYF.

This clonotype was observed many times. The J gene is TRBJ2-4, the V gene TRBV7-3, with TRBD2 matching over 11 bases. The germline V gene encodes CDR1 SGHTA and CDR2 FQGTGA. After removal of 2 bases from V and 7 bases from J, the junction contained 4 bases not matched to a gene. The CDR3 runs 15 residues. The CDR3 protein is CASSLLAGGGNIQYF. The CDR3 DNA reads TGTGCCAGCAGCTTACTAGCGGGAGGCGGGAACATTCAGTACTTC.

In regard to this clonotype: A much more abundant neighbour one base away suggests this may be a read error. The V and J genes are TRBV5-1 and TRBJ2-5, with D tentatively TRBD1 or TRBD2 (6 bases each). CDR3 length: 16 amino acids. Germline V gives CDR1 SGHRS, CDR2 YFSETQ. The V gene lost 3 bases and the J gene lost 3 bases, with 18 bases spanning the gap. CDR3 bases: TGCGCCAGCAGCTGGAGGGACACGGCAGGGGAAGAGACCCAGTACTTC. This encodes CASSWRDTAGEETQYF.

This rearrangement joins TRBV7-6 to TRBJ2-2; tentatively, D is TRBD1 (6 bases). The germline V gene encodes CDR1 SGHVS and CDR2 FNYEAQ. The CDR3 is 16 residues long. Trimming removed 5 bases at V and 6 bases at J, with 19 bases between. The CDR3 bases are TGTGCCAGCAGCCCCTCCGGGACACAGGGACCCGGGGAGCTGTTTTTT. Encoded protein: CASSPSGTQGPGELFF.

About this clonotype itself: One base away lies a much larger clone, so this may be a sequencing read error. CDR3 amino acids: CASSLNSGTVAYERYF. In DNA, the CDR3 is TGTGCCAGCAGCCTAAACTCCGGGACAGTCGCCTACGAGCGGTACTTC. The genes are TRBV7-2 and TRBJ2-7, with 7 bases matching TRBD1. The germline V gene has CDR1 SGHTA and CDR2 FQGNSA. The CDR3 extends over 16 amino acids.

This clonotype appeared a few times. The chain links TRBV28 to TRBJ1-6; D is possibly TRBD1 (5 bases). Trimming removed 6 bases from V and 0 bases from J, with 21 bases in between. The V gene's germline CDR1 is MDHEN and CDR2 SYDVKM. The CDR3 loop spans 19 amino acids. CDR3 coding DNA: TGTGCCAGCAGCCCCGGTGGCAGGGAATTGGGCTCCTATAATTCACCCCTCCACTTT. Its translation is CASSPGGRELGSYNSPLHF.

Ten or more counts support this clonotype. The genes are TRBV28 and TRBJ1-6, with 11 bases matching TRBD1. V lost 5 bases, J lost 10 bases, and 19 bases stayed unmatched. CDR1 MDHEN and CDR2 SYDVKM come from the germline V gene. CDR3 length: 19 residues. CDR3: CASSPPAGGTGGLFSPLHF. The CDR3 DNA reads TGTGCCAGCAGTCCTCCCGCTGGAGGGACAGGGGGTTTGTTCTCACCCCTCCACTTT.

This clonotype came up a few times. Here the CDR3 DNA reads TGTGCCAGCAGTTACTCGATGAATGAGGGACAGGGAATCGAGCAGTACTTC. Translation gives CASSYSMNEGQGIEQYF. This chain uses TRBV6-5 with TRBJ2-7, with 9 bases that match TRBD1. The V segment lost 0 bases and the J segment 6 bases; nucleotides outside the gene matches: 12. Germline lookup yields CDR1 MNHEY and CDR2 SVGAGI. The CDR3 is 17 residues long.

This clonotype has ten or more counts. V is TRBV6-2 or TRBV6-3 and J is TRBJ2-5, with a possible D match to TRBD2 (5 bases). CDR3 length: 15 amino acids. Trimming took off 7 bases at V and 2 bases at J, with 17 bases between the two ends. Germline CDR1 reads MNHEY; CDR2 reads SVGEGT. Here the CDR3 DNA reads TGTGCCAGCACCACCTTCCGGGATGATCAAGAGACCCAGTACTTC. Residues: CASTTFRDDQETQYF.